These 17 T cell receptor beta chains were all obtained from the same sample, sequenced in a study of long-term antiretroviral therapy in people with HIV. Run at survey level, the immunoSEQ assay was version v3.0. Only in-frame clones appear in the TCRdb table, and some are missing; sequencing was by immunoSEQ multiplex PCR. This repertoire shows 15,000 to 20,000 clones, about 79% found once; its top ten account for more than 12%. The source was unsorted PBMCs, collected 1.5 years before starting antiretroviral therapy. These receptor sequences come from a woman aged 45-60 years with HIV.

The V gene is TRBV5-1, the J gene TRBJ1-1; a weak D match, TRBD1 (5 bases). From germline, CDR1 is SGHRS and CDR2 YFSETQ. V was pared by 0 bases and J by 6 bases, with 12 bases between. This CDR3 comprises 14 residues. The CDR3 region has the DNA TGCGCCAGCAGCTTGGGGACATCCAGGGCTGAAGCTTTCTTT. Its translation: CASSLGTSRAEAFF.

The chain has TRBV7-2 and TRBJ2-5; 9 nucleotides line up with TRBD2. CDR1 and CDR2 (germline): SGHTA, FQGNSA. The CDR3 covers 14 residues. Germline trimming cut 5 bases from V and 2 bases from J; bases unmatched to any gene: 3. CDR3 bases: TGTGCCAGCAGCCAGACTAGCGGTCAAGAGACCCAGTACTTC. Its protein product is CASSQTSGQETQYF.

The chain employs TRBV7-9 and TRBJ1-6; weak D call: TRBD1 (6 bases). CDR3 length: 14 amino acids. The V end lost 7 bases, the J end lost 4 bases, and 11 bases lay between the germline ends. The germline CDR1 and CDR2 sequences are SEHNR and FQNEAQ (reference sequence). The CDR3 DNA follows: TGTGCCAGCACCCTAGGGGGGTATAATTCACCCCTCCACTTT. This codes for CASTLGGYNSPLHF.

This clone was seen once. The genes are TRBV18 and TRBJ1-5; a possible D gene is TRBD1 (5 bases). V was pared by 3 bases and J by 10 bases, with 22 bases between. Germline CDR1 KGHSH, CDR2 LQKENI. The CDR3 has 16 residues. CDR3 sequence reads: CASSPFRDPHRSPQHF. For the CDR3, the DNA is TGTGCCAGCTCACCTTTTAGGGACCCCCATAGGAGCCCCCAGCATTTT.

This clone was seen a few times. The rearrangement links TRBV2 to TRBJ1-4, with D perhaps matching TRBD1 (5 bases). V shed 5 bases and J shed 3 bases, with 10 bases lying between them. The CDR3 has 14 residues. Germline V gene data show CDR1 as SNHLY and CDR2 as FYNNEI. The CDR3 is CASSWGGANEKLFF. CDR3 nucleotide sequence: TGTGCCAGCAGTTGGGGGGGAGCTAATGAAAAACTGTTTTTT.

The V and J genes are TRBV7-9 and TRBJ1-5; D gene unclear. The V and J ends lost 8 bases and 3 bases respectively, with 5 bases between them. This CDR3 region has 11 residues. CDR1 is SEHNR and CDR2 is FQNEAQ in the germline V gene (reference sequence). CDR3 sequence reads: CASGNNQPQHF. The DNA for the CDR3 is TGTGCCAGCGGAAACAATCAGCCCCAGCATTTT.

This chain links TRBV7-3 with TRBJ2-2, with unresolved D. The CDR3 has 14 residues. Looked up from germline, CDR1 is SGHTA and CDR2 is FQGTGA. Trimming removed 1 base at V and 5 bases at J, with 8 bases between. In nucleotides, the CDR3 is TGTGCCAGCAGCTTAATGATTTCGACCGGGGAGCTGTTTTTT. As protein: CASSLMISTGELFF.

The chain carries TRBV7-2 and TRBJ1-5; possibly TRBD1 for D (5 bases). Between the trimmed V and J ends, which lost 5 bases and 6 bases, there was a span of 17 bases. CDR1 and CDR2 from the germline V gene are SGHTA and FQGNSA. The CDR3 totals 15 residues. CDR3 DNA: TGTGCCAGCAGCCCGGGGGAGGTCGAGGGTCAGCCCCAGCATTTT. This codes for CASSPGEVEGQPQHF.

This sequence joins TRBV15 and TRBJ1-2; 7 positions match TRBD1. V shed 0 bases and J 5 bases; nucleotides not matched to a gene: 6. The CDR3 is made up of 15 amino acids. Germline V lookup: CDR1 LNHNV, CDR2 YYDKDF (reference sequence). The CDR3 DNA is TGTGCCACCAGCAGAGATCTTACAGGGGCATATGGCTACACCTTC. Translation: CATSRDLTGAYGYTF.

V usage is TRBV29-1 and J usage is TRBJ2-1; 7 nucleotides align to TRBD1. This CDR3 contains 14 residues. V lost 7 bases to trimming and J lost 4 bases; unmatched junction nucleotides: 10. The V gene's germline CDR1 is SQVTM and CDR2 ANQGSEA. The CDR3 nucleotides are TGCAGCGCCGAACAGGGGCCGCGTTACAATGAGCAGTTCTTC. Its protein product is CSAEQGPRYNEQFF.

The chain links TRBV6-1 to TRBJ1-5; 8 bases map to TRBD1. The CDR3 covers 14 residues. With V trimmed by 6 bases and J by 8 bases, 9 bases remained unmatched. Germline assignment: CDR1 MNHNS and CDR2 SASEGT. The CDR3: CASRRTGQNKPQHF. For the CDR3, the DNA is TGTGCCAGCAGGAGGACAGGGCAGAACAAGCCCCAGCATTTT.

This chain links TRBV5-7 with TRBJ1-4; D is unresolved. TRBV5-7 is known as an ORF, though its function is uncertain. This CDR3 contains 16 residues. The germline V and J ends were trimmed by 2 bases and 8 bases, with 19 bases remaining between them. The CDR3 here is CASSFLVWQYREKLFF. In DNA form, the CDR3 reads TGTGCCAGCAGCTTTCTGGTTTGGCAATACAGAGAAAAACTGTTTTTT.

The sample holds one count of this clone. V is TRBV19 and J is TRBJ1-1, with 10 bases matching TRBD1. The CDR3 consists of 16 residues. Per the germline V gene, CDR1 is LNHDA and CDR2 is SQIVND (reference sequence). After removal of 5 bases from V and 5 bases from J, the junction contained 11 bases not matched to a gene. This CDR3 is CASSPDRGSRWTEAFF. CDR3 nucleotides: TGTGCCAGTAGTCCGGACAGGGGGTCCCGGTGGACTGAAGCTTTCTTT.

Written as DNA, the CDR3 is TGTGCCAGCAGCTACAGAGGGGGCCCCTACGAGCAGTACTTC. This translates into CASSYRGGPYEQYF. This chain connects TRBV7-2 to TRBJ2-7, with 7 bases matching TRBD1. CDR3 length: 14 residues. V shed 4 bases, J shed 2 bases, and the junction held 5 bases outside the gene matches. Looked up from germline, CDR1 is SGHTA and CDR2 is FQGNSA.

This clone rates as medium-sized. The chain couples TRBV7-2 to TRBJ1-2; D is unresolved. V dropped 2 bases and J dropped 4 bases, with 17 bases sitting between them. CDR3 length equals 16 residues. Germline lookup yields CDR1 SGHTA and CDR2 FQGNSA. Here the CDR3 DNA reads TGTGCCAGCAGCTTACGAGTATCCGGGTCCGGCTATGGCTACACCTTC. Protein: CASSLRVSGSGYGYTF.

This clone has only one observation. The chain couples TRBV7-9 to TRBJ1-4; D is uncertain. The CDR3 sequence is 16 residues long. Germline V gene sequence: CDR1 SEHNR, CDR2 FQNEAQ (reference sequence). Trimming took off 1 base at V and 0 bases at J, with 9 bases between the two ends. CDR3 DNA sequence: TGTGCCAGCAGCTTAGTTACCAGAACAACTAATGAAAAACTGTTTTTT. Its protein is CASSLVTRTTNEKLFF.

This clone was seen a single time. The chain is built from TRBV14 and TRBJ2-5, with D hard to call. V shed 2 bases and J shed 7 bases, with 14 bases lying between them. CDR1 SGHDN and CDR2 FVKESK come from the germline V gene. The CDR3 is made up of 14 amino acids. The CDR3 region is CASSQSRATGTQYF. The CDR3 DNA follows: TGTGCCAGCAGCCAATCCCGGGCCACTGGGACCCAGTACTTC. The full variable domain, rest sourced from reference TRBV14 and TRBJ2-5, is EAGVTQFPSHSVIEKGQTVTLRCDPISGHDNLYWYRRVMGKEIKFLLHFVKESKQDESGMPNNRFLAERTGGTYSTLKVQPAELEDSGVYFCASSQSRATGTQYFGPGTRLLVL.